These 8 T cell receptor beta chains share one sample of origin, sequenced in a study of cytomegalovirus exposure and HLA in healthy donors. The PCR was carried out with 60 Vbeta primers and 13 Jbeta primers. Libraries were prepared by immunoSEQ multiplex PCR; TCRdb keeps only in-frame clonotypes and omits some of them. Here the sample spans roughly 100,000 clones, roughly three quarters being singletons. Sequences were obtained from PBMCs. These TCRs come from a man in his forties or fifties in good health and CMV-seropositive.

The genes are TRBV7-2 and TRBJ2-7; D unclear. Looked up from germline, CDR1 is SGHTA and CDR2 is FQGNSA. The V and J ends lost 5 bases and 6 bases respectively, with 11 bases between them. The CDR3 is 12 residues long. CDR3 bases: TGTGCCAGCAGCGCTGCTAGAGGCGAGCAGTACTTC. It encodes CASSAARGEQYF. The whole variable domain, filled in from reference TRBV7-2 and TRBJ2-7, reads GAGVSQSPSNKVTEKGKDVELRCDPISGHTALYWYRQSLGQGLEFLIYFQGNSAPDKSGLPSDRFSAERTGGSVSTLTIQRTQQEDSAVYLCASSAARGEQYFGPGTRLTVT.

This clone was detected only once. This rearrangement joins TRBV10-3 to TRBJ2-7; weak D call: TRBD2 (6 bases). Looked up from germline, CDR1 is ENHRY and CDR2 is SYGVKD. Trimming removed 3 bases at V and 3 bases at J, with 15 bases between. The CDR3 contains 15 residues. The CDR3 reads CAISEPGGLYYEQYF. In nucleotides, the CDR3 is TGTGCCATCAGTGAACCTGGAGGGTTGTACTACGAGCAGTACTTC.

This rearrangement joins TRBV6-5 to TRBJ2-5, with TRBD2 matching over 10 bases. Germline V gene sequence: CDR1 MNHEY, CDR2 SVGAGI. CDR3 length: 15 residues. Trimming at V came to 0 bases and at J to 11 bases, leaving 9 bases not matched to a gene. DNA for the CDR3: TGTGCCAGCAGTTACTCTACTAGCGGGATCTTTACGCAGTACTTC. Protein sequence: CASSYSTSGIFTQYF.

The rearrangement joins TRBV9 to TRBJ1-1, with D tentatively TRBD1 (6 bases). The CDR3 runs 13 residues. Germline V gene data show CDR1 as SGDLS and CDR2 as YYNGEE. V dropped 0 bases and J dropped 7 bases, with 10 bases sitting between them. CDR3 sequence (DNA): TGTGCCAGCAGCGTAGCGGACAGCAATGAAGCTTTCTTT. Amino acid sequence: CASSVADSNEAFF.

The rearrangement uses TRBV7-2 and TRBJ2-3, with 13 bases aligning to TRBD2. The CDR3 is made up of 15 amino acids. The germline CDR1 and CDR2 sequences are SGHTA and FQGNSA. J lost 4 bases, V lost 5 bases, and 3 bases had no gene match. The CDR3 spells CASSPGLAGPDTQYF. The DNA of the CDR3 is TGTGCCAGCAGCCCGGGACTAGCGGGACCAGATACGCAGTATTTT.

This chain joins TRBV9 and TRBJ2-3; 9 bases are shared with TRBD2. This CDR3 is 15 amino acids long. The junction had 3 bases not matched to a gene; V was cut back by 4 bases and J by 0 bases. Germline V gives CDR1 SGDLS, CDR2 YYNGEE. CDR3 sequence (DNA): TGTGCCAGCAGCCCTAGCGGGACTAGCACAGATACGCAGTATTTT. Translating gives CASSPSGTSTDTQYF.

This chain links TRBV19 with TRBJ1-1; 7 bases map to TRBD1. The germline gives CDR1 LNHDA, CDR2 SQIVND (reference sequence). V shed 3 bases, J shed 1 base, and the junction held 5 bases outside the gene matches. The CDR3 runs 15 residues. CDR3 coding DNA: TGTGCCAGTAGTATCCGACAGGGTGGGAACACTGAAGCTTTCTTT. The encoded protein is CASSIRQGGNTEAFF.

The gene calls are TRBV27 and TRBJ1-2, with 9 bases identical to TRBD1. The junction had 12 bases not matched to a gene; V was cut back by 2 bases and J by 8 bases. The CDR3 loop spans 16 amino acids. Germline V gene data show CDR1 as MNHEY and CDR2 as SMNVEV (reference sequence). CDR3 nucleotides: TGTGCCAGCAGTTTAGGAACAGGGACAGGGCCTATAGGCTACACCTTC. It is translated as CASSLGTGTGPIGYTF.